This TCR beta chain emerged from a study of blood T cell repertoires in COVID-19. In the study overall: From T cells, B-cell-depleted T cells, or PBMCs came the material, which was cDNA or gDNA.

V was clipped by 4 bases and J by 6 bases; unmatched bases: 5. The CDR3 is 16 residues long. Germline values: CDR1 MGHRA, CDR2 YSYEKL. Sequencing used immunoSEQ multiplex PCR; TCRdb keeps in-frame clones, though not all of them. The data show fewer than 600,000 clones, nearly 90% seen once. V usage is TRBV4-1 and J usage is TRBJ2-3; the match to TRBD2 covers 15 bases. Material: peripheral blood. The origin of this receptor is a man between 18 and 29 years old with COVID-19, enrolled during active disease. The CDR3: CASSLGLAGGGDTQYF. CDR3 in DNA: TGCGCCAGCAGCCTGGGACTAGCGGGAGGCGGGGATACGCAGTATTTT.